The sequence of this T cell receptor beta chain was determined in a study of blood T cell repertoires in COVID-19. Study at large: COVID-19 samples, acute and convalescent, were from the United States, Italy and Spain. From T cells, B-cell-depleted T cells, or PBMCs came the material, which was cDNA or gDNA.

The germline gives CDR1 SNHLY, CDR2 FYNNEI. The CDR3 totals 18 residues. V gave up 5 bases and J gave up 4 bases; unmatched junction bases: 15. Produced via immunoSEQ multiplex PCR; TCRdb's table is partial and in-frame only. The profile shows 200,000 to 250,000 clones, around 81% of them singletons. The sequencing input was peripheral blood. V and J are TRBV2 and TRBJ2-1, with 9 bases aligning to TRBD1. The receptor comes from a human donor in a cohort sampled during active COVID-19. Here the CDR3 reads CASSHRDRVSLFYNEQFF. DNA of the CDR3: TGTGCCAGCAGTCACCGGGACAGGGTCAGCCTCTTTTACAATGAGCAGTTCTTC.